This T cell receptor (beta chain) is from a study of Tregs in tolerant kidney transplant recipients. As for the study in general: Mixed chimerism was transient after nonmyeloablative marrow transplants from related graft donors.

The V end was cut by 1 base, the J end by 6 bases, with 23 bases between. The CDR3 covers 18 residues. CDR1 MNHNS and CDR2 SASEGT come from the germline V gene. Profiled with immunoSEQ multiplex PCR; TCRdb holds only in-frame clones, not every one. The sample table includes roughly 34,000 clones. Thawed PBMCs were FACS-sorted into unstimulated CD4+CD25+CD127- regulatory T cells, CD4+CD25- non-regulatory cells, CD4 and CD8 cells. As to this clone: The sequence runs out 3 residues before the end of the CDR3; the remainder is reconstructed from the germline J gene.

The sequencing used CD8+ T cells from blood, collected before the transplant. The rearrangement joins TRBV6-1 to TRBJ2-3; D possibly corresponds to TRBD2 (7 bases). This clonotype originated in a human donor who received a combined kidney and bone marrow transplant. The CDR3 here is CASSEVGLPLLQGDTQYF. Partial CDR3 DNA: TGTGCCAGCAGTGAAGTGGGACTACCTCTACTTCAGGGGGATACG.